Here is one T cell receptor (beta chain) with its context. Original processing methods: Amplified reference gene primers provided the basis for estimating nucleated cell counts. Profiled with immunoSEQ multiplex PCR; TCRdb holds only in-frame clones, not every one. For V, J and clone size, that table is used; D and trimming come from the DNA. The sample yields roughly 150,000 clones, over 70% seen once. This sample is part of a study of blood T cell repertoires in COVID-19. Background on the study: Both acute and convalescent COVID-19 samples were obtained from the United States, Italy and Spain. The cDNA or gDNA used as material had been derived from T cells, B-cell-depleted T cells, or PBMCs.

CDR3 length: 14 amino acids. Germline V CDR1 and CDR2: MDHEN, SYDVKM. V lost 8 bases and J lost 0, with 11 bases in between. Input material: peripheral blood. The V call is TRBV28, the J call TRBJ2-1, with D maybe TRBD2 (5 bases). This sequence was found in a woman in her 70s who had recovered from COVID-19. DNA of the CDR3: TGTGCCAGCCCCCCGAGCGGCTCCTACAATGAGCAGTTCTTC. Its translation: CASPPSGSYNEQFF.